The 19 T cell receptor beta chains in this list originate from one sample, sequenced in a study of blood T cell repertoires in COVID-19. The table came from immunoSEQ multiplex PCR; TCRdb's copy has only in-frame clones and leaves some out. The table has about 110,000 clones, over 80% seen once. Sequenced: peripheral blood. The receptors come from a woman between 25 and 40 years old with acute or convalescent COVID-19.

The chain links TRBV11-2 to TRBJ2-7; D is perhaps TRBD1 (5 bases). The germline gives CDR1 SGHAT, CDR2 FQNNGV. The CDR3 loop spans 14 amino acids. Trimming shortened V by 1 base and J by 2 bases, and 9 bases separated the two germline ends. CDR3: CASSLGGGTYEQYF. CDR3 bases: TGTGCCAGCAGCTTAGGGGGCGGTACCTACGAGCAGTACTTC. Looking up the rest from reference TRBV11-2 and TRBJ2-7 gives the full variable domain: EAGVAQSPRYKIIEKRQSVAFWCNPISGHATLYWYQQILGQGPKLLIQFQNNGVVDDSQLPKDRFSAERLKGVDSTLKIQPAKLEDSAVYLCASSLGGGTYEQYFGPGTRLTVT.

J is TRBJ1-3 and V is TRBV29-1; TRBD1 matches at 7 bases. Germline CDR1 reads SQVTM; CDR2 reads ANQGSEA. The CDR3 is 16 amino acids. V was pared by 1 base and J by 0 bases, with 6 bases of the junction left unmatched. CDR3 coding DNA: TGCAGCGTTGAAGGGGTACAGGGGTCCTCTGGAAACACCATATATTTT. It is translated as CSVEGVQGSSGNTIYF.

The chain recombines TRBV5-4 with TRBJ1-3, with 11 positions matching TRBD1. CDR1 SGHNT and CDR2 YYREEE come from the germline V gene (reference sequence). The CDR3 extends over 16 amino acids. After removal of 1 base from V and 6 bases from J, the junction contained 6 bases not matched to a gene. The CDR3 DNA reads as TGTGCCAGCAGCTTGAGTTGGACAGGGGGCAAAAACACCATATATTTT. Amino acids: CASSLSWTGGKNTIYF.

The chain couples TRBV19 to TRBJ1-2; TRBD1 might be the D (6 bases). Germline CDR1 reads LNHDA; CDR2 reads SQIVND (reference sequence). The CDR3 covers 12 residues. Trimming removed 6 bases at V and 5 bases at J, with 10 bases between. The CDR3 DNA sequence: TGTGCCAGTAGGGTAACAGGGTATGGCTACACCTTC. As protein: CASRVTGYGYTF. Using reference TRBV19 and TRBJ1-2 for the parts outside the CDR3, the full variable domain is DGGITQSPKYLFRKEGQNVTLSCEQNLNHDAMYWYRQDPGQGLRLIYYSQIVNDFQKGDIAEGYSVSREKKESFPLTVTSAQKNPTAFYLCASRVTGYGYTFGSGTRLTVV.

V is TRBV11-2 and J is TRBJ2-2; TRBD2 is a possible D gene (7 bases). With 5 bases removed from V and 8 bases from J, the gap between germline ends came to 21 bases. Germline values: CDR1 SGHAT, CDR2 FQNNGV. The CDR3 is 16 amino acids. DNA for the CDR3: TGTGCCAGCAGCGTCGGGTTGCGGGGGCGGGAGGGGGAGCTGTTTTTT. This sequence encodes CASSVGLRGREGELFF.

V usage is TRBV10-3 and J usage is TRBJ1-6; D gene ambiguous. V gave up 3 bases and J gave up 0 bases, with 6 bases separating them. CDR1 and CDR2 (germline): ENHRY, SYGVKD. This CDR3 contains 15 residues. The CDR3 loop is CAISEGSSYNSPLHF. CDR3 bases: TGTGCCATCAGTGAAGGGAGCTCCTATAATTCACCCCTCCACTTT.

J is TRBJ1-2 and V is TRBV18; weak D call: TRBD1 (6 bases). Per germline, CDR1 KGHSH and CDR2 LQKENI. V lost 6 bases and J lost 8, with 13 bases in between. CDR3 length: 12 residues. CDR3 region: CASSGKGEGYTF. CDR3 bases: TGTGCCAGCTCGGGCAAGGGGGAAGGCTACACCTTC.

The CDR3 DNA is TGTGCCATCAGTGACCAGGGTAGGAAGGGGTACAATGAGCAGTTCTTC. This sequence encodes CAISDQGRKGYNEQFF. This sequence joins TRBV10-3 and TRBJ2-1, with D possibly TRBD1 on 5 matching bases. Germline assignment: CDR1 ENHRY and CDR2 SYGVKD. This CDR3 has 16 amino acids. Trimming took off 3 bases at V and 4 bases at J, with 16 bases between the two ends.

This sequence joins TRBV30 and TRBJ2-7, with 11 nucleotides matching TRBD1. V shed 4 bases, J shed 5 bases, and the junction held 4 bases outside the gene matches. Germline CDR1 reads GTSNPN; CDR2 reads SVGIG (reference sequence). The CDR3 loop spans 13 amino acids. The CDR3 DNA follows: TGTGCCTGGACCGGACAGGGGGCCCACGAGCAGTACTTC. The encoded protein is CAWTGQGAHEQYF.

V gene TRBV4-3 combines with J gene TRBJ1-2; 7 nucleotides agree with TRBD1. Trimming removed 1 base from V and 8 bases from J; junction bases left unmatched: 16. Germline loops: CDR1 LGHNA, CDR2 YSLEER. The CDR3 contains 17 residues. The CDR3 DNA is TGCGCCAGCAGCCAAGGAGGGGCGTTAGGGCTAGGGGGCGGCTACACCTTC. Amino acid sequence: CASSQGGALGLGGGYTF.

The chain has TRBV28 and TRBJ2-1, with 12 bases fitting TRBD2. CDR1 MDHEN and CDR2 SYDVKM come from the germline V gene. V lost 2 bases, J lost 3 bases, and 5 bases stayed unmatched. This CDR3 contains 17 residues. The DNA for the CDR3 is TGTGCCAGCAGTTTAAGGGGGGGACTAGCGGGCTACAATGAGCAGTTCTTC. Translated: CASSLRGGLAGYNEQFF.

The chain joins TRBV5-4 to TRBJ2-7; the D gene is possibly TRBD2 (5 bases). Looked up from germline, CDR1 is SGHNT and CDR2 is YYREEE (reference sequence). V shed 4 bases and J shed 2 bases, with 10 bases lying between them. This CDR3 region has 13 residues. The CDR3 spells CASSNSETYEQYF. The CDR3 coding sequence is TGTGCCAGCAGCAATAGCGAAACCTACGAGCAGTACTTC.

This rearrangement joins TRBV30 to TRBJ2-1; possible D gene TRBD2, 5 bases. The germline V and J ends were trimmed by 1 base and 5 bases, with 15 bases remaining between them. Looked up from germline, CDR1 is GTSNPN and CDR2 is SVGIG (reference sequence). The CDR3 sequence is 15 residues long. CDR3 sequence (DNA): TGTGCCTGGAGTGCCGTGGTGGGAGTAAACAATGAGCAGTTCTTC. Encoded protein: CAWSAVVGVNNEQFF.

This chain connects TRBV28 to TRBJ1-2; 8 bases agree with TRBD1. The trim removed 5 bases at V and 5 bases at J, leaving 13 bases unmatched. Per germline, CDR1 MDHEN and CDR2 SYDVKM. This CDR3 has 16 amino acids. The CDR3 coding sequence is TGTGCCAGCAGTCCCGGGGGTGCGACAGGGGAGTATGGCTACACCTTC. Protein sequence: CASSPGGATGEYGYTF.

This clone was observed a few times. The rearrangement uses TRBV7-3 and TRBJ2-2; tentatively, D is TRBD2 (6 bases). Trimming left V 5 bases short and J 1 base short, with 11 bases between. The CDR3 is made up of 15 amino acids. Germline CDR1 reads SGHTA; CDR2 reads FQGTGA. CDR3 sequence reads: CASSKGLGNTGELFF. The DNA of the CDR3 is TGTGCCAGCAGCAAGGGACTGGGGAACACCGGGGAGCTGTTTTTT.

The rearrangement uses TRBV7-6 and TRBJ1-3, with a possible D match to TRBD1 (5 bases). V gave up 5 bases and J gave up 7 bases, with 18 bases separating them. The germline V gene encodes CDR1 SGHVS and CDR2 FNYEAQ. The CDR3 covers 15 residues. The CDR3 loop reads CASSLDFGEGNTIYF. In nucleotides, the CDR3 is TGTGCCAGCAGCCTAGACTTCGGGGAGGGGAACACCATATATTTT.

The rearrangement links TRBV7-9 to TRBJ2-1, with 7 positions matching TRBD1. Germline V gene lookup returns CDR1 SEHNR and CDR2 FQNEAQ (reference sequence). J lost 6 bases, V lost 4 bases, and 9 bases had no gene match. The CDR3 covers 15 residues. CDR3 DNA sequence: TGTGCCAGCAGCTCAACCGGGACAGCGCTCAATGAGCAGTTCTTC. Its protein is CASSSTGTALNEQFF.

The V call is TRBV4-3, the J call TRBJ1-2, with TRBD1 as a possible D gene (6 bases). The CDR3 extends over 17 amino acids. V was cut by 4 bases and J by 4 bases, with 22 bases left in between. CDR1 is LGHNA, CDR2 YSLEER, per germline. The CDR3 DNA reads as TGCGCCAGCAGCCCACGGACAGCGGAGTCTACCATCTATGGCTACACCTTC. Protein sequence: CASSPRTAESTIYGYTF.

CDR3 sequence reads: CASSQRGGANVLTF. CDR3 sequence (DNA): TGCGCCAGCAGCCAACGGGGAGGGGCCAACGTCCTGACTTTC. The V call is TRBV4-3, the J call TRBJ2-6, with D perhaps TRBD2 (5 bases). V lost 2 bases to trimming and J lost 4 bases, with 6 bases between them. In germline, CDR1 is LGHNA, CDR2 YSLEER. The CDR3 sequence is 14 residues long.